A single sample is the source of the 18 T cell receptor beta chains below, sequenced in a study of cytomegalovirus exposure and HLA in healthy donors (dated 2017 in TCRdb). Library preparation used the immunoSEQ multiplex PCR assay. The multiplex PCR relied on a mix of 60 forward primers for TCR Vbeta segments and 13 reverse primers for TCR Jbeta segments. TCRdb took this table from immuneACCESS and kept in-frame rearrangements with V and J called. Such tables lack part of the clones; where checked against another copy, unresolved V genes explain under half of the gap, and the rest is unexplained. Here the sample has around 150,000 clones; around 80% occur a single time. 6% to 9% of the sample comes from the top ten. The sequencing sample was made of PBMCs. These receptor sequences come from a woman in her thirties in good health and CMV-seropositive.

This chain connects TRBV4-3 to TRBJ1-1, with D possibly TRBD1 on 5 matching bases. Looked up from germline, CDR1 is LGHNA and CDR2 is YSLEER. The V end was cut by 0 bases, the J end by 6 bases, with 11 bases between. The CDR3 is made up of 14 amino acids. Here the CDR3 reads CASSQDQTASEAFF. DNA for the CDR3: TGCGCCAGCAGCCAAGATCAGACAGCCTCTGAAGCTTTCTTT.

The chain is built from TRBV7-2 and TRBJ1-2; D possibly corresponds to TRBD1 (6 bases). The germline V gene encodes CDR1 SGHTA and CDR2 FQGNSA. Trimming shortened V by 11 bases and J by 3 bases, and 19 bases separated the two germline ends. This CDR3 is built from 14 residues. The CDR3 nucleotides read TGTGCCTCAGCACAGGGATCCTCCGACTATGGCTACACCTTC. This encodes CASAQGSSDYGYTF.

The CDR3 is CASKGQGDSYEQYF. The CDR3 nucleotides read TGTGCCAGTAAAGGACAGGGTGACTCCTACGAGCAGTACTTC. The rearrangement joins TRBV19 to TRBJ2-7, with 8 bases fitting TRBD1. The V segment lost 7 bases and the J segment 0 bases; nucleotides outside the gene matches: 5. CDR3 length: 14 amino acids. CDR1 and CDR2 from the germline V gene are LNHDA and SQIVND (reference sequence).

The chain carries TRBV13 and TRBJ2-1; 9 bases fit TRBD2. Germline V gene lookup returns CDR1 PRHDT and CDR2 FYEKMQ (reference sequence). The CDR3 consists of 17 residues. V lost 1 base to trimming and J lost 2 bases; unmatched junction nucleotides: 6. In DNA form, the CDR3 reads TGTGCCAGCAGCTTAGCTGCGGGGGGGCCGGCCTACAATGAGCAGTTCTTC. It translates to CASSLAAGGPAYNEQFF.

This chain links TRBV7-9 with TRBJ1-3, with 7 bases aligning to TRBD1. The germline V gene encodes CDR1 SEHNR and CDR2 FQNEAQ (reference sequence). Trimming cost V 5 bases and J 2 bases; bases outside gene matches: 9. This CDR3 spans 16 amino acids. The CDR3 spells CASSRQGWRAGNTIYF. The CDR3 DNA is TGTGCCAGCAGCCGACAGGGTTGGAGGGCTGGAAACACCATATATTTT.

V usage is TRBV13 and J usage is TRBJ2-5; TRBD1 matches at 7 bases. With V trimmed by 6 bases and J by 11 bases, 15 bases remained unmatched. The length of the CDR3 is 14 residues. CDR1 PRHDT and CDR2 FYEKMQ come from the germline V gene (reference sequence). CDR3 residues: CASSPYGTAREQYF. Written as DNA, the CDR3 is TGTGCCAGCAGTCCTTACGGGACAGCGAGGGAGCAGTACTTC.

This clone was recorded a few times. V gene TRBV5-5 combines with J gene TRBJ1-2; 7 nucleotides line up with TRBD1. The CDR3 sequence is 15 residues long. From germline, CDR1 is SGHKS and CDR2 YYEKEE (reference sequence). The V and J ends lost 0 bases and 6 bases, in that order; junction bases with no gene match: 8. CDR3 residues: CASSLVRGQADGYTF. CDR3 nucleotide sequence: TGTGCCAGCAGCTTGGTTAGGGGGCAAGCGGATGGCTACACCTTC.

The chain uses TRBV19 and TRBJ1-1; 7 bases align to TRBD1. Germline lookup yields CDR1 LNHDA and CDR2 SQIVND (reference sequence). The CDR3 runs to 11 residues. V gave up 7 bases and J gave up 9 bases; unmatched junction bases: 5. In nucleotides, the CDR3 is TGTGCCAGTAAGCACAGGGGTAAAGCTTTCTTT. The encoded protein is CASKHRGKAFF.

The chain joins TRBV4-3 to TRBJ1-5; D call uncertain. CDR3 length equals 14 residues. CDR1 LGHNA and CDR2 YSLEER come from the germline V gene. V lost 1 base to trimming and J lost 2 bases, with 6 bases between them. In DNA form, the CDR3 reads TGCGCCAGCAGCCAAGGTGCGGGCAATCAGCCCCAGCATTTT. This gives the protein CASSQGAGNQPQHF.

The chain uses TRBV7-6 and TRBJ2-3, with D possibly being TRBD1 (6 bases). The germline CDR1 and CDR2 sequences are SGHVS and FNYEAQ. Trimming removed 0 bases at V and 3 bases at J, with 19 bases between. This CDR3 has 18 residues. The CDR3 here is CASSLAGGAIGVTDTQYF. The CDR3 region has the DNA TGTGCCAGCAGCTTAGCTGGGGGCGCGATCGGGGTGACAGATACGCAGTATTTT.

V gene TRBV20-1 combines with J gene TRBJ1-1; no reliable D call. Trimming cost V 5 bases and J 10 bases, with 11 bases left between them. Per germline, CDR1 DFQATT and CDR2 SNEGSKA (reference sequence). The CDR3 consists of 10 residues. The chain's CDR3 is CSAVHSGAFF. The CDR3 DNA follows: TGCAGTGCTGTCCACAGTGGAGCTTTCTTT.

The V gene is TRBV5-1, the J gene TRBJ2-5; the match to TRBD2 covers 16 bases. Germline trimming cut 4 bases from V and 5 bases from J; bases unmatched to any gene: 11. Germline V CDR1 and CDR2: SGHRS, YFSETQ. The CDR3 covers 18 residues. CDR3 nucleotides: TGCGCCAGCAGCCGGGGACTAGCGGGGGGGCTTCGGAAGGAGACCCAGTACTTC. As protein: CASSRGLAGGLRKETQYF.

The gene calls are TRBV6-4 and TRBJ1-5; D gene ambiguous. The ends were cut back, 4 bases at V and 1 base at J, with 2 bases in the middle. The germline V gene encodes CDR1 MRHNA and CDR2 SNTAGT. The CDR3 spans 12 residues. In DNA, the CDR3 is TGTGCCAGCAGTGTAAGCAATCAGCCCCAGCATTTT. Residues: CASSVSNQPQHF.

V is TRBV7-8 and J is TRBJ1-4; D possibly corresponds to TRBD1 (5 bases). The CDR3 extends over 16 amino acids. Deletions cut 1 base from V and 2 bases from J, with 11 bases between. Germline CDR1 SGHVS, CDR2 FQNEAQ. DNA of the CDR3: TGTGCCAGCAGCTTAGAGGGGAGGCTTACTAATGAAAAACTGTTTTTT. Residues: CASSLEGRLTNEKLFF.

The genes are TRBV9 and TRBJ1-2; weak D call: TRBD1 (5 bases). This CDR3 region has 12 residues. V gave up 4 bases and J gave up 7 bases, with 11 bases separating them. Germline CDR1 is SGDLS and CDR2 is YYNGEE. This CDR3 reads CASSQGLAGYTF. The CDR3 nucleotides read TGTGCCAGCAGCCAGGGTCTCGCTGGCTACACCTTC.

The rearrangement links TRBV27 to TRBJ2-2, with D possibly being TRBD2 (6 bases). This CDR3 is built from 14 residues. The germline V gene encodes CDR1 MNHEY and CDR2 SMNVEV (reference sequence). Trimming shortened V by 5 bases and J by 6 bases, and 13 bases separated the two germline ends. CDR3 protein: CASSLKLAPGELFF. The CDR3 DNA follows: TGTGCCAGCAGTCTTAAACTAGCCCCCGGGGAGCTGTTTTTT.

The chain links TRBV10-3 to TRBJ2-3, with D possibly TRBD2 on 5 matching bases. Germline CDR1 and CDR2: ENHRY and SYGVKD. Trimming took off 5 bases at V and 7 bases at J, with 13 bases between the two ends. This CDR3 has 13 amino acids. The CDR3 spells CAISMDVGNTQYF. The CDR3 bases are TGTGCCATCAGTATGGACGTCGGGAATACGCAGTATTTT.

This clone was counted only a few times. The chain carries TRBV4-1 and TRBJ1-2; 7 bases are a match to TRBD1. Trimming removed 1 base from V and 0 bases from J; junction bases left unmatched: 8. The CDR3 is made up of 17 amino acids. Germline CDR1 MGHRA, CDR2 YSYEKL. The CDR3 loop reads CASSQVRDRAANYGYTF. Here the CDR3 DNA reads TGCGCCAGCAGCCAAGTTAGGGACAGAGCAGCTAACTATGGCTACACCTTC.